One sample yielded the 24 T cell receptor beta chains listed below, sequenced in a study of identical twins. In TCRdb, the 5' RACE reads were re-called with MiXCR into one record per CDR3 protein. The sample shows roughly 490,000 distinct CDR3 sequences, roughly an eighth of them seen only once. These sequences were also reported in another study, on yellow fever vaccine responses in identical twins.

Sample: CD4+ T cells sorted from blood. Receptors originate from a woman aged 18-29 years in good health.

The V call is TRBV6-1, the J call TRBJ2-2; the D is unclear. CDR3 length: 11 residues. CDR1 and CDR2 (germline): MNHNS, SASEGT. The V end was cut by 8 bases, the J end by 6 bases, with 7 bases between. For the CDR3, the DNA is TGTGCCAGCGGTCGATCCGGGGAGCTGTTTTTT. Amino acids: CASGRSGELFF.

The chain has TRBV6-5 and TRBJ2-7; 7 nucleotides line up with TRBD1. The CDR3 spans 14 residues. V shed 6 bases and J 5 bases; nucleotides not matched to a gene: 10. Germline CDR1 MNHEY, CDR2 SVGAGI. For the CDR3, the DNA is TGTGCCAGCAGCTACATCGACAGGGTAAACGAGCAGTACTTC. This codes for CASSYIDRVNEQYF.

This sequence joins TRBV7-9 and TRBJ1-2; possibly TRBD1 for D (6 bases). Germline V gene lookup returns CDR1 SEHNR and CDR2 FQNEAQ (reference sequence). Trimming removed 7 bases from V and 7 bases from J, with 19 bases in between. The CDR3 contains 14 residues. The chain's CDR3 is CASKLQGPGAGYTF. As DNA, the CDR3 is TGTGCCAGCAAACTACAGGGACCGGGTGCTGGCTACACCTTC.

This rearrangement joins TRBV18 to TRBJ2-7; D gene unclear. The CDR3 consists of 15 residues. The V gene's germline CDR1 is KGHSH and CDR2 LQKENI. V was clipped by 0 bases and J by 6 bases, with 15 bases between them. CDR3 region: CASSPPVGSGLEQYF. The CDR3 region has the DNA TGTGCCAGCTCACCACCGGTGGGAAGTGGTCTCGAGCAGTACTTC. The whole variable domain, remainder taken from reference TRBV18 and TRBJ2-7, is NAGVMQNPRHLVRRRGQEARLRCSPMKGHSHVYWYRQLPEEGLKFMVYLQKENIIDESGMPKERFSAEFPKEGPSILRIQQVVRGDSAAYFCASSPPVGSGLEQYFGPGTRLTVT.

V and J are TRBV7-2 and TRBJ2-5; possibly TRBD2 for D (5 bases). CDR1 is SGHTA and CDR2 is FQGNSA in the germline V gene. CDR3 length equals 13 residues. Trimming removed 4 bases from V and 1 base from J, with 7 bases in between. For the CDR3, the DNA is TGTGCCAGCAGCTGGAGGCTCCAAGAGACCCAGTACTTC. Protein sequence: CASSWRLQETQYF.

This clonotype was counted only a few times. The J gene is TRBJ2-7, the V gene TRBV3-1; D is uncertain. Germline V lookup: CDR1 LGHDT, CDR2 YNNKEL (reference sequence). The CDR3 is made up of 13 amino acids. Trimming took off 1 base at V and 9 bases at J, with 13 bases between the two ends. DNA of the CDR3: TGTGCCAGCAGCCAAGGACGAGCTGGCGGGCAGTACTTC. This codes for CASSQGRAGGQYF.

The chain links TRBV5-1 to TRBJ1-6; 7 bases match TRBD1. Trimming at V came to 3 bases and at J to 7 bases, leaving 7 bases not matched to a gene. CDR1 SGHRS and CDR2 YFSETQ come from the germline V gene. The CDR3 has 15 residues. In DNA, the CDR3 is TGCGCCAGCAGCTCCTGCGGGACAGCGAATTCACCCCTCCACTTT. Protein product: CASSSCGTANSPLHF.

DNA of the CDR3: TGCGCCAGCAGCACCGGACTAGCTGGAGATACGCAGTATTTT. This translates into CASSTGLAGDTQYF. The V gene is TRBV5-1, the J gene TRBJ2-3; 8 bases match TRBD2. The CDR3 length is 14 residues. With V trimmed by 4 bases and J by 5 bases, 6 bases remained unmatched. The germline CDR1 and CDR2 sequences are SGHRS and YFSETQ.

Many counts were recorded for this clonotype. The chain couples TRBV7-9 to TRBJ2-1, with TRBD2 matching over 15 bases. Unmatched junction bases numbered 9, after V lost 5 bases and J lost 10 bases. The CDR3 sequence is 16 residues long. CDR1 and CDR2 (germline): SEHNR, FQNEAQ (reference sequence). The DNA for the CDR3 is TGTGCCAGCAGCCCTCCCTCGGGACTAGCGGGGGGCGAGCAGTTCTTC. Translation: CASSPPSGLAGGEQFF.

This clonotype was counted ten times or more. J is TRBJ2-7 and V is TRBV6-2 or TRBV6-3; TRBD2 matches 9 bases. Germline loops: CDR1 MNHEY, CDR2 SVGEGT. Germline trimming cut 2 bases from V and 3 bases from J; bases unmatched to any gene: 2. The CDR3 length is 14 residues. The CDR3 sequence: CASSYGTSFYEQYF. The CDR3 bases are TGTGCCAGCAGTTACGGGACTAGCTTCTACGAGCAGTACTTC.

V gene TRBV12-3 or TRBV12-4 combines with J gene TRBJ2-1, with 11 bases fitting TRBD1. Trimming at V came to 5 bases and at J to 6 bases, leaving 3 bases not matched to a gene. The CDR3 totals 14 residues. The CDR3 protein is CASSGQGAVNEQFF. The CDR3 DNA sequence: TGTGCCAGCAGTGGACAGGGGGCGGTCAATGAGCAGTTCTTC.

The chain combines TRBV4-1 with TRBJ2-7, with D tentatively TRBD2 (7 bases). Looked up from germline, CDR1 is MGHRA and CDR2 is YSYEKL. Deletions cut 8 bases from V and 2 bases from J, with 31 bases between. There are 19 residues in the CDR3. CDR3 protein: CASSEGGGFGQLGPYEQYF. The CDR3, as DNA: TGCGCCAGCTCCGAGGGAGGGGGTTTCGGACAGCTGGGACCCTACGAGCAGTACTTC.

This clonotype was recorded a few times. This rearrangement joins TRBV7-9 to TRBJ2-1; 11 bases agree with TRBD2. After removal of 5 bases from V and 6 bases from J, the junction contained 9 bases not matched to a gene. Germline V gene data show CDR1 as SEHNR and CDR2 as FQNEAQ (reference sequence). The length of the CDR3 is 16 residues. The CDR3 bases are TGTGCCAGCAGCCCACCTCGCCTAGCGGGAGGCAATGAGCAGTTCTTC. It is translated as CASSPPRLAGGNEQFF.

V gene TRBV7-9 combines with J gene TRBJ2-1; 10 nucleotides agree with TRBD2. The CDR3 totals 16 residues. CDR1 is SEHNR, CDR2 FQNEAQ, per germline (reference sequence). V shed 4 bases and J 5 bases; nucleotides not matched to a gene: 8. CDR3 sequence (DNA): TGTGCCAGCAGCTCCTCTTTAGCGGGGGGAAACAATGAGCAGTTCTTC. Translating gives CASSSSLAGGNNEQFF.

In its sample, this clonotype was seen a few times. The chain uses TRBV20-1 and TRBJ2-1; possibly TRBD2 for D (5 bases). The CDR3 runs to 14 residues. The V gene's germline CDR1 is DFQATT and CDR2 SNEGSKA (reference sequence). Between the trimmed V and J ends, which lost 6 bases and 5 bases, there was a span of 17 bases. DNA of the CDR3: TGCAGTGCGCCGCGAGGGCTAGGGAACAATGAGCAGTTCTTC. It is translated as CSAPRGLGNNEQFF.

This clonotype was counted ten times or more. V and J are TRBV27 and TRBJ2-3, with 15 bases matching TRBD2. This CDR3 has 17 amino acids. Germline values: CDR1 MNHEY, CDR2 SMNVEV (reference sequence). With V trimmed by 6 bases and J by 6 bases, 10 bases remained unmatched. CDR3 nucleotide sequence: TGTGCCAGCAGCCAGCGGACTAGCGGGGGGGCAGCGGATACGCAGTATTTT. Encoded protein: CASSQRTSGGAADTQYF.

The J gene is TRBJ2-1, the V gene TRBV4-3, with unresolved D. The CDR3 spans 15 residues. V shed 0 bases and J shed 5 bases, with 11 bases lying between them. CDR1 and CDR2 (germline): LGHNA, YSLEER. The CDR3 DNA is TGCGCCAGCAGCCAAGAGAATCGTAAAAACAATGAGCAGTTCTTC. It yields the protein CASSQENRKNNEQFF.

The J gene is TRBJ2-1, the V gene TRBV6-1; 9 bases fit TRBD2. Germline V gene sequence: CDR1 MNHNS, CDR2 SASEGT. The CDR3 covers 16 residues. The J segment lost 1 base and the V segment lost 3 bases, leaving 4 bases of the junction unmatched. This CDR3 is CASSEGLAGSYNEQFF. The CDR3 DNA reads as TGTGCCAGCAGTGAGGGGCTAGCGGGATCCTACAATGAGCAGTTCTTC.

This clonotype came up many times. This rearrangement joins TRBV5-5 to TRBJ1-1; D not resolved. The V end was cut by 5 bases, the J end by 4 bases, with 15 bases between. The CDR3 spans 14 residues. Germline V gene data show CDR1 as SGHKS and CDR2 as YYEKEE (reference sequence). The CDR3 bases are TGTGCCAGCAGAGCCGGGCGGGAGGCCACTGAAGCTTTCTTT. Amino acid sequence: CASRAGREATEAFF. The variable domain in full, with the rest retrieved from reference TRBV5-5 and TRBJ1-1, is DAGVTQSPTHLIKTRGQQVTLRCSPISGHKSVSWYQQVLGQGPQFIFQYYEKEERGRGNFPDRFSARQFPNYSSELNVNALLLGDSALYLCASRAGREATEAFFGQGTRLTVV.

This clonotype was counted many times. V gene TRBV6-5 combines with J gene TRBJ2-7; D ambiguous. CDR3 length: 12 amino acids. The germline gives CDR1 MNHEY, CDR2 SVGAGI. V dropped 4 bases and J dropped 3 bases, with 7 bases sitting between them. The CDR3 DNA reads TGTGCCAGCAGTTCCCTCCGCTACGAGCAGTACTTC. The encoded protein is CASSSLRYEQYF.

The genes are TRBV12-3 or TRBV12-4 and TRBJ2-3; no clear D. There are 13 residues in the CDR3. Trimming cost V 2 bases and J 6 bases, with 9 bases left between them. The CDR3: CASSLSPRDTQYF. For the CDR3, the DNA is TGTGCCAGCAGTTTATCCCCCCGGGATACGCAGTATTTT.

J is TRBJ2-2 and V is TRBV10-3; D unclear. The CDR3 covers 15 residues. Trimming removed 7 bases at V and 0 bases at J, with 12 bases between. Germline V gene sequence: CDR1 ENHRY, CDR2 SYGVKD. The CDR3 coding sequence is TGTGCCATCAACACCCAGGAGACGAACACCGGGGAGCTGTTTTTT. It translates to CAINTQETNTGELFF.

The rearrangement joins TRBV20-1 to TRBJ2-7; D not resolved. V was clipped by 2 bases and J by 4 bases, with 6 bases between them. Germline CDR1 reads DFQATT; CDR2 reads SNEGSKA (reference sequence). The CDR3 totals 11 residues. CDR3 region: CSARMDYEQYF. In DNA, the CDR3 is TGCAGTGCTAGAATGGATTACGAGCAGTACTTC.

This sequence joins TRBV30 and TRBJ1-2; D uncertain. This CDR3 is 12 amino acids long. V shed 4 bases and J shed 7 bases, with 13 bases lying between them. The germline CDR1 and CDR2 sequences are GTSNPN and SVGIG (reference sequence). The CDR3 sequence: CAWTPRGSGYTF. The CDR3 DNA sequence: TGTGCCTGGACTCCCCGGGGTTCTGGCTACACCTTC.